The 6 T cell receptor beta chains given below trace back to one sample, sequenced in a study of blood T cell repertoires in COVID-19. Only in-frame clones appear in the TCRdb table, and some are missing; sequencing was by immunoSEQ multiplex PCR. Of about 270,000 clones listed, 75% to 90% are singletons. The sample comprised PBMCs or T cells enriched from blood (not recorded which). These receptors originate from a woman between 18 and 30 years old who had recovered from COVID-19.

A single count supports this clone. The chain is built from TRBV29-1 and TRBJ2-3; D is ambiguous. The CDR3 covers 14 residues. In germline, CDR1 is SQVTM, CDR2 ANQGSEA. The V end was cut by 3 bases, the J end by 1 base, with 11 bases between. The CDR3 protein is CSVDRRRGTDTQYF. The CDR3 DNA reads as TGCAGCGTTGATCGCAGGCGAGGCACAGATACGCAGTATTTT.

As concerns this clone: The junction does not match germline at one end; this may be a read error. The chain uses TRBV7-7 and TRBJ2-2, with 8 bases matching TRBD1. Germline CDR1 is SSHAT and CDR2 is FNYEAQ (reference sequence). CDR3 size: 15 residues. The CDR3 reads CASSPDRAGTGELFF. As DNA, the CDR3 is TGTGCTAGCAGCCCGGACAGGGCGGGAACCGGGGAGCTGTTTTTT.

The chain couples TRBV28 to TRBJ1-6; D is unresolved. Germline V CDR1 and CDR2: MDHEN, SYDVKM. CDR3 length: 11 amino acids. V shed 5 bases and J shed 13 bases, with 9 bases lying between them. The CDR3 reads CASSATLPLHF. The CDR3, as DNA: TGTGCCAGCAGTGCAACTCTGCCCCTCCACTTT.

The genes are TRBV19 and TRBJ2-2; TRBD2 matches at 7 bases. The length of the CDR3 is 13 residues. Germline CDR1 reads LNHDA; CDR2 reads SQIVND (reference sequence). After removal of 4 bases from V and 15 bases from J, the junction contained 11 bases not matched to a gene. CDR3 DNA: TGTGCCAGTAGTAGGCTAGCCCCCGGGGGGTTGTTTTTT. Amino acid sequence: CASSRLAPGGLFF.

The chain carries TRBV2 and TRBJ2-5; 9 bases fit TRBD1. Germline V CDR1 and CDR2: SNHLY, FYNNEI. CDR3 size: 15 residues. J lost 0 bases, V lost 5 bases, and 4 bases had no gene match. The CDR3 is CASSLDRGDQETQYF. CDR3 coding DNA: TGTGCCAGCAGTCTCGACAGGGGGGACCAAGAGACCCAGTACTTC.

The chain carries TRBV29-1 and TRBJ2-7; a weak D match, TRBD1 (6 bases). This CDR3 contains 13 residues. Germline loops: CDR1 SQVTM, CDR2 ANQGSEA. V lost 6 bases to trimming and J lost 1 base, with 13 bases between them. CDR3 DNA: TGCAGCGTCCGGTGGGACAATTCCTACGAGCAGTACTTC. Residues: CSVRWDNSYEQYF.